These 28 T cell receptor beta chains came from one sample sequenced in a study of T-cell reconstitution after alpha-beta-depleted transplantation in children. Preparation of the TCRbeta library involved a method that used unique molecular identifiers. TCRdb called the PCR reads again in MiXCR, with one record for every CDR3 protein. Of approximately 170,000 distinct CDR3 sequences in the sample, around 10% were seen once. The sequencing here drew on PBMCs, taken before TCRalphabeta/CD19-depleted stem cell transplant. Receptor source: a boy aged 2 to 9 with acute myeloid leukemia, due to receive a stem cell transplant.

This clonotype was recorded at least ten times. The V gene is TRBV10-3, the J gene TRBJ2-2; D may correspond to TRBD1 or TRBD2 (5 bases each). From germline, CDR1 is ENHRY and CDR2 SYGVKD. Trimming took 3 bases from V and 6 from J, leaving 17 bases between them. The CDR3 runs 16 residues. The CDR3 sequence is CAISDLGPVRPGELFF. CDR3 bases: TGTGCCATCAGTGACCTGGGACCTGTACGGCCCGGGGAGCTGTTTTTT.

This clonotype was recorded a few times. The chain recombines TRBV6-1 with TRBJ2-1; D not certain. V was trimmed by 10 bases and J by 6 bases, leaving 10 bases between them. Germline CDR1 and CDR2: MNHNS and SASEGT. The CDR3 contains 11 residues. DNA of the CDR3: TGTGCCATTAGGAACGGCAATGAGCAGTTCTTC. Its translation is CAIRNGNEQFF.

This clonotype was detected many times. The chain joins TRBV29-1 to TRBJ2-4; a possible D gene is TRBD2 (6 bases). Per the germline V gene, CDR1 is SQVTM and CDR2 is ANQGSEA. The CDR3 runs 11 residues. CDR3 DNA: TGCGGGGGGAGATCGGGAAACATTCAGTACTTC. Encoded protein: CGGRSGNIQYF.

There are many counts of this clonotype. The V gene is TRBV5-4, the J gene TRBJ1-2, with unresolved D. The germline V gene encodes CDR1 SGHNT and CDR2 YYREEE (reference sequence). The V gene lost 4 bases and the J gene lost 6 bases, with 10 bases spanning the gap. The CDR3 consists of 12 residues. CDR3 amino acids: CASSPDLDGYTF. DNA of the CDR3: TGTGCCAGCAGCCCGGACCTGGATGGCTACACCTTC.

This clonotype was detected ten times or more. V is TRBV7-8 and J is TRBJ2-3; unclear D gene. The germline CDR1 and CDR2 sequences are SGHVS and FQNEAQ. This CDR3 is built from 15 residues. The V and J ends lost 3 bases and 1 base respectively, with 11 bases between them. CDR3 sequence (DNA): TGTGCCAGCAGCTTGGGTCAGGTTCGCACAGATACGCAGTATTTT. Amino acid sequence: CASSLGQVRTDTQYF. Full variable domain (remainder filled in from reference TRBV7-8 and TRBJ2-3): GAGVSQSPRYKVAKRGQDVALRCDPISGHVSLFWYQQALGQGPEFLTYFQNEAQLDKSGLPSDRFFAERPEGSVSTLKIQRTQQEDSAVYLCASSLGQVRTDTQYFGPGTRLTVL.

In its sample, this clonotype was seen many times. The chain couples TRBV7-9 to TRBJ2-1, with 7 bases fitting TRBD1. V shed 6 bases and J 10 bases; nucleotides not matched to a gene: 12. The CDR3 loop spans 14 amino acids. Germline loops: CDR1 SEHNR, CDR2 FQNEAQ (reference sequence). The CDR3 reads CASRAADRAIEQFF. CDR3 nucleotide sequence: TGTGCCAGCAGGGCTGCCGACAGGGCCATAGAGCAGTTCTTC. Complete variable domain (other parts from reference TRBV7-9 and TRBJ2-1): DTGVSQNPRHKITKRGQNVTFRCDPISEHNRLYWYRQTLGQGPEFLTYFQNEAQLEKSRLLSDRFSAERPKGSFSTLEIQRTEQGDSAMYLCASRAADRAIEQFFGPGTRLTVL.

This clonotype was picked up many times. V is TRBV20-1 and J is TRBJ2-5; TRBD2 is a possible D gene (6 bases). V was pared by 6 bases and J by 7 bases, with 21 bases between. Germline values: CDR1 DFQATT, CDR2 SNEGSKA (reference sequence). There are 14 residues in the CDR3. The CDR3: CSASKTRGEGTQYF. CDR3 in DNA: TGCAGTGCCTCCAAGACGCGGGGTGAGGGGACCCAGTACTTC.

This clonotype was counted at least ten times. J is TRBJ2-7 and V is TRBV6-5; D is possibly TRBD2 (5 bases). Germline V gives CDR1 MNHEY, CDR2 SVGAGI. This CDR3 spans 14 amino acids. Trimming took 0 bases from V and 5 from J, leaving 11 bases between them. The CDR3 region is CASSYSDGNDEQYF. DNA of the CDR3: TGTGCCAGCAGTTACTCAGACGGGAATGACGAGCAGTACTTC.

Ten or more counts support this clonotype. The chain employs TRBV7-8 and TRBJ2-3, with TRBD1 matching over 7 bases. Germline V gives CDR1 SGHVS, CDR2 FQNEAQ. The junction had 10 bases not matched to a gene; V was cut back by 6 bases and J by 1 base. The CDR3 runs to 16 residues. CDR3 DNA: TGTGCCAGCAGGAGGGAAAGGGGGCGGGGCACAGATACGCAGTATTTT. Encoded protein: CASRRERGRGTDTQYF.

This clonotype came up many times. DNA for the CDR3: TGCAGTTCTCGGGGGGACGGGGATCCAGCTAACTATGGCTACACCTTC. The encoded protein is CSSRGDGDPANYGYTF. This chain connects TRBV29-1 to TRBJ1-2, with D maybe TRBD1 (5 bases). The CDR3 consists of 16 residues. Germline CDR1 is SQVTM and CDR2 is ANQGSEA.

In this sample, this clonotype turned up many times. The gene calls are TRBV6-1 and TRBJ2-5, with 11 nucleotides matching TRBD2. V shed 8 bases, J shed 5 bases, and the junction held 7 bases outside the gene matches. Germline CDR1 and CDR2: MNHNS and SASEGT. This CDR3 is 14 amino acids long. The CDR3, as DNA: TGTGCCAGCGGTATAGCGGGGGGGCGGGAGACCCAGTACTTC. Its translation is CASGIAGGRETQYF.

At least ten counts were recorded for this clonotype. This sequence joins TRBV5-1 and TRBJ1-1; 7 nucleotides agree with TRBD1. The V and J ends lost 2 bases and 7 bases, in that order; junction bases with no gene match: 5. Per germline, CDR1 SGHRS and CDR2 YFSETQ. There are 13 residues in the CDR3. The CDR3 spells CASSLQAGGEAFF. CDR3 sequence (DNA): TGCGCCAGCAGCTTACAAGCAGGGGGTGAAGCTTTCTTT.

This clonotype appeared many times. V gene TRBV11-2 combines with J gene TRBJ2-3, with a tentative D call TRBD2 (5 bases). With 4 bases removed from V and 3 bases from J, the gap between germline ends came to 11 bases. Germline V gives CDR1 SGHAT, CDR2 FQNNGV. The CDR3 sequence is 14 residues long. The CDR3 spells CASSSFGLTDTQYF. The CDR3 bases are TGTGCCAGCAGCTCCTTCGGACTTACAGATACGCAGTATTTT.

Note on this clonotype: Germline and junction disagree at one end, which may indicate a read error. The rearrangement links TRBV29-1 to TRBJ1-2, with a possible D match to TRBD1 (5 bases). The CDR3 runs 11 residues. The germline V gene has CDR1 SQVTM and CDR2 ANQGSEA. This CDR3 is CSVDIGAGYTF. The CDR3 nucleotides are TGCAGCGTTGATATAGGGGCCGGCTATACCTTC.

This clonotype was recorded many times. The J gene is TRBJ1-3, the V gene TRBV10-3; weak D call: TRBD1 (5 bases). With 4 bases removed from V and 2 bases from J, the gap between germline ends came to 9 bases. CDR1 and CDR2 (germline): ENHRY, SYGVKD. The CDR3 contains 14 residues. The CDR3 spells CAISALGAGNTIYF. The DNA for the CDR3 is TGTGCCATCAGTGCGTTAGGGGCTGGAAACACCATATATTTT.

Ten or more counts support this clonotype. The chain combines TRBV25-1 with TRBJ2-3, with D possibly being TRBD1 or TRBD2 (5 bases each). V gave up 3 bases and J gave up 9 bases, with 19 bases separating them. The CDR3 sequence is 15 residues long. CDR1 is MGHDK and CDR2 is SYGVNS in the germline V gene. DNA of the CDR3: TGTGCCAGCAGTGATCTCAGGGACCCTCTCCCCACGCAGTATTTT. This codes for CASSDLRDPLPTQYF.

Ten or more counts support this clonotype. The chain employs TRBV6-1 and TRBJ2-7, with 11 bases aligning to TRBD2. The CDR3 has 15 residues. In germline, CDR1 is MNHNS, CDR2 SASEGT. J was trimmed by 1 base and V by 4 bases; bases with no gene match: 3. DNA for the CDR3: TGTGCCAGCAGTGCACTAGCGGGGGAATCCTACGAGCAGTACGTC. Residues: CASSALAGESYEQYV.

This clonotype came up many times. The chain joins TRBV7-9 to TRBJ2-1; 8 bases match TRBD2. The CDR3 runs to 14 residues. Losses at the gene ends were 5 bases for V and 2 bases for J; bases not matched to a gene: 2. Germline CDR1 reads SEHNR; CDR2 reads FQNEAQ (reference sequence). The CDR3 DNA reads TGTGCCAGCAGCCGGGAGGGGACCTACAATGAGCAGTTCTTC. This gives the protein CASSREGTYNEQFF.

This clonotype was seen many times. The chain joins TRBV4-1 to TRBJ2-5; D possibly corresponds to TRBD1 (5 bases). V was pared by 0 bases and J by 0 bases, with 11 bases between. There are 16 residues in the CDR3. Germline V gene data show CDR1 as MGHRA and CDR2 as YSYEKL. The CDR3 region is CASSQDGLGDQETQYF. The CDR3 DNA is TGCGCCAGCAGCCAAGATGGGCTAGGGGACCAAGAGACCCAGTACTTC.

This clonotype appeared many times. The V gene is TRBV6-6, the J gene TRBJ2-5; D remains unclear. With 8 bases removed from V and 4 bases from J, the gap between germline ends came to 8 bases. From germline, CDR1 is MNHNY and CDR2 SVGAGI (reference sequence). This CDR3 spans 11 amino acids. Here the CDR3 DNA reads TGTGCCAGCGGTTTTGGAGAGACCCAGTACTTC. Encoded protein: CASGFGETQYF.

The table lists this clonotype with many counts. This sequence joins TRBV5-5 and TRBJ1-1, with D unresolved. This CDR3 comprises 13 residues. Germline V gene lookup returns CDR1 SGHKS and CDR2 YYEKEE (reference sequence). The V gene lost 3 bases and the J gene lost 1 base, with 7 bases spanning the gap. DNA for the CDR3: TGTGCCAGCAGCTCGACACGGAACACTGAAGCTTTCTTT. As protein: CASSSTRNTEAFF.

This clonotype was detected only once. V gene TRBV4-1 combines with J gene TRBJ2-5; D is undetermined. V was clipped by 2 bases and J by 3 bases, with 13 bases between them. The germline CDR1 and CDR2 sequences are MGHRA and YSYEKL. The CDR3 length is 15 residues. This CDR3 reads CASSQIRATKETQYF. CDR3 nucleotide sequence: TGCGCCAGCAGCCAAATTAGGGCTACCAAAGAGACCCAGTACTTC.

To note about this clonotype: This clone may be a read error of a much larger clone one base away. The chain couples TRBV20-1 to TRBJ2-3, with TRBD2 identical over 10 bases. Germline V lookup: CDR1 DFQATT, CDR2 SNEGSKA (reference sequence). This CDR3 has 16 residues. Here the CDR3 reads CSARDKLAGDSDTHYF. The CDR3 nucleotides read TGCAGTGCTAGAGATAAGCTAGCGGGAGATTCAGATACGCACTATTTT.

This clonotype was counted ten times or more. The chain links TRBV28 to TRBJ2-3, with D maybe TRBD1 (6 bases). Trimming cost V 11 bases and J 0 bases, with 15 bases left between them. The CDR3 sequence is 14 residues long. Germline loops: CDR1 MDHEN, CDR2 SYDVKM. The CDR3 DNA reads as TGTGCCGTACAGGGTTACTCTAGCACAGATACGCAGTATTTT. As protein: CAVQGYSSTDTQYF.

This clonotype was recorded at least ten times. The chain employs TRBV4-1 and TRBJ2-7; 8 bases match TRBD1. Germline V gene sequence: CDR1 MGHRA, CDR2 YSYEKL. V lost 1 base to trimming and J lost 6 bases; unmatched junction nucleotides: 11. This CDR3 region has 16 residues. This chain's CDR3 is CASSQADRQGSSEQYF. The CDR3 coding sequence is TGCGCCAGCAGCCAAGCGGATAGACAGGGGAGCTCCGAGCAGTACTTC.

In its sample, this clonotype was seen many times. The chain has TRBV4-1 and TRBJ1-4; D is perhaps TRBD1 (5 bases). Trimming cost V 5 bases and J 8 bases, with 21 bases left between them. There are 16 residues in the CDR3. Looked up from germline, CDR1 is MGHRA and CDR2 is YSYEKL. CDR3 nucleotide sequence: TGCGCCAGCAGCGCCCAAGACCGGGGGAAGGGGGAAAAACTGTTTTTT. Protein: CASSAQDRGKGEKLFF.

This clonotype was found many times. V gene TRBV6-1 combines with J gene TRBJ2-1, with 8 bases fitting TRBD1. Germline-derived CDR1 and CDR2 are MNHNS and SASEGT. The CDR3 has 15 amino acids. The V segment lost 6 bases and the J segment 0 bases; nucleotides outside the gene matches: 4. CDR3: CASRTGGSSYNEQFF. The CDR3 DNA reads TGTGCCAGCAGAACAGGGGGTAGCTCCTACAATGAGCAGTTCTTC.

This clonotype was picked up many times. V and J are TRBV9 and TRBJ2-2; D may match TRBD1 or TRBD2 (5 bases each). There are 15 residues in the CDR3. Germline CDR1 is SGDLS and CDR2 is YYNGEE. The V end was cut by 4 bases, the J end by 4 bases, with 14 bases between. CDR3 nucleotides: TGTGCCAGCAGCTCCGCCGGGGCGCGCACCGGGGAGCTGTTTTTT. Translation gives CASSSAGARTGELFF.